The 24 T cell receptor beta chains reported below all come from one sample, sequenced in a study of neurological immune-mediated disorders. TCRdb passed the 5' RACE reads through MiXCR, listing each CDR3 protein once. The sample records tens of thousands of distinct CDR3 sequences, around 2.6% being singletons. Sequencing used PBMCs. The receptors come from a woman aged 25-40 years with multiple sclerosis.

This clonotype was counted at least ten times. The chain joins TRBV6-2 or TRBV6-3 to TRBJ2-5; D is unclear. Germline V lookup: CDR1 MNHEY, CDR2 SVGEGT. There are 15 residues in the CDR3. V dropped 0 bases and J dropped 0 bases, with 8 bases sitting between them. The CDR3 protein is CASSYSWVYQETQYF. DNA for the CDR3: TGTGCCAGCAGTTACTCATGGGTGTACCAAGAGACCCAGTACTTC.

This clonotype was detected many times. As DNA, the CDR3 is TGTGCCAGCAGCACCGGACAGAAAGAGACCCAGTACTTC. Residues: CASSTGQKETQYF. The rearrangement joins TRBV7-2 to TRBJ2-5; D perhaps matches TRBD1 (6 bases). The CDR3 spans 13 residues. Germline-derived CDR1 and CDR2 are SGHTA and FQGNSA. V was pared by 5 bases and J by 3 bases, with 10 bases between.

This clonotype occurred many times. The chain joins TRBV6-6 to TRBJ2-7; maybe TRBD2 (5 bases). V lost 0 bases and J lost 7, with 16 bases in between. There are 15 residues in the CDR3. Germline V lookup: CDR1 MNHNY, CDR2 SVGAGI (reference sequence). CDR3: CASSYSGFHGEEQYF. CDR3 bases: TGTGCCAGCAGTTACTCAGGGTTTCACGGGGAAGAGCAGTACTTC.

This clonotype was counted only a few times. A much larger clonotype is one base distant, so this may be a read error. The rearrangement links TRBV5-1 to TRBJ1-6, with D unresolved. The V gene's germline CDR1 is SGHRS and CDR2 YFSETQ. The CDR3 runs 15 residues. CDR3 region: CASSLVGPGDSPLNF. CDR3 nucleotides: TGCGCCAGCAGCTTGGTTGGTCCCGGGGATTCACCCCTCAACTTT.

This clonotype was seen repeatedly, ten times or more. This rearrangement joins TRBV7-8 to TRBJ2-7; 7 nucleotides agree with TRBD1. Germline trimming cut 6 bases from V and 5 bases from J; bases unmatched to any gene: 13. The CDR3 covers 15 residues. CDR1 and CDR2 (germline): SGHVS, FQNEAQ. Here the CDR3 DNA reads TGTGCCAGCAGACGACTGACAGGGTATGCCGACGAGCAGTACTTC. It yields the protein CASRRLTGYADEQYF. Drawing the rest from reference TRBV7-8 and TRBJ2-7, the complete variable domain is GAGVSQSPRYKVAKRGQDVALRCDPISGHVSLFWYQQALGQGPEFLTYFQNEAQLDKSGLPSDRFFAERPEGSVSTLKIQRTQQEDSAVYLCASRRLTGYADEQYFGPGTRLTVT.

This clonotype was found many times. This rearrangement joins TRBV20-1 to TRBJ1-6, with D unresolved. Germline values: CDR1 DFQATT, CDR2 SNEGSKA (reference sequence). The CDR3 totals 15 residues. V was trimmed by 1 base and J by 0 bases, leaving 7 bases between them. The CDR3 bases are TGCAGTGCTAGAGCTTTCAGCTCCTATAATTCACCCCTCCACTTT. This codes for CSARAFSSYNSPLHF.

This clonotype was counted at least ten times. The rearrangement uses TRBV4-3 and TRBJ2-1, with 7 bases aligning to TRBD1. Trimming cost V 2 bases and J 4 bases; bases outside gene matches: 14. Germline lookup yields CDR1 LGHNA and CDR2 YSLEER. The CDR3 covers 18 residues. The CDR3 loop reads CASSQYGVGGSYYNEQFF. The CDR3 coding sequence is TGCGCCAGCAGCCAATATGGCGTAGGGGGCAGCTATTACAATGAGCAGTTCTTC.

This clonotype was observed many times. The rearrangement uses TRBV20-1 and TRBJ2-7; D ambiguous. V was shortened by 2 bases and J by 3 bases, with 20 bases between the two germline ends. CDR3 length equals 16 residues. Germline V gene sequence: CDR1 DFQATT, CDR2 SNEGSKA (reference sequence). The CDR3: CSARSEEGHRHYEQYF. CDR3 DNA: TGCAGTGCTAGATCCGAGGAAGGGCACCGTCACTACGAGCAGTACTTC.

As for this clonotype: A read error may be the cause here, since a much bigger clone is one base away. The rearrangement uses TRBV10-1 and TRBJ1-2; D perhaps matches TRBD1 (6 bases). Germline V gives CDR1 WNHNN, CDR2 SYGVQD (reference sequence). The CDR3 has 14 residues. This CDR3 reads CTSSEEGVPYGYTF. DNA for the CDR3: TGCACCAGCAGTGAGGAGGGGGTGCCCTATGGCTACACCTTC.

This clonotype was seen many times. This sequence joins TRBV9 and TRBJ2-2; 7 positions agree with TRBD2. The V and J ends lost 3 bases and 0 bases, in that order; junction bases with no gene match: 2. The CDR3 totals 15 residues. Germline V CDR1 and CDR2: SGDLS, YYNGEE. CDR3 nucleotides: TGTGCCAGCAGCGCCGGGACTACGAACACCGGGGAGCTGTTTTTT. It is translated as CASSAGTTNTGELFF. The variable domain in full, completed from reference TRBV9 and TRBJ2-2, reads DSGVTQTPKHLITATGQRVTLRCSPRSGDLSVYWYQQSLDQGLQFLIQYYNGEERAKGNILERFSAQQFPDLHSELNLSSLELGDSALYFCASSAGTTNTGELFFGEGSRLTVL.

There are many counts of this clonotype. The J gene is TRBJ2-5, the V gene TRBV28; D not resolved. Trimming removed 2 bases at V and 6 bases at J, with 7 bases between. The CDR3 loop spans 12 amino acids. Germline V gives CDR1 MDHEN, CDR2 SYDVKM. In nucleotides, the CDR3 is TGTGCCAGCAGTTTACAGCGTAAGACCCAGTACTTC. It yields the protein CASSLQRKTQYF.

Ten or more counts support this clonotype. This chain uses TRBV18 with TRBJ2-1, with TRBD1 matching over 7 bases. Germline V gene data show CDR1 as KGHSH and CDR2 as LQKENI. The CDR3 is 13 residues long. Trimming at V came to 2 bases and at J to 5 bases, leaving 0 bases not matched to a gene. The CDR3 bases are TGTGCCAGCTCACCAGGGACAGACAATGAGCAGTTCTTC. Its protein is CASSPGTDNEQFF. The variable domain in full, completed from reference TRBV18 and TRBJ2-1, reads NAGVMQNPRHLVRRRGQEARLRCSPMKGHSHVYWYRQLPEEGLKFMVYLQKENIIDESGMPKERFSAEFPKEGPSILRIQQVVRGDSAAYFCASSPGTDNEQFFGPGTRLTVL.

This clonotype was recorded many times. This rearrangement joins TRBV15 to TRBJ2-7; D unresolved. This CDR3 spans 12 amino acids. Trimming removed 2 bases from V and 7 bases from J, with 9 bases in between. CDR1 is LNHNV and CDR2 is YYDKDF in the germline V gene (reference sequence). CDR3 in DNA: TGTGCCACCAGCAGAATAGGGTTGGAGCAGTACTTC. This sequence encodes CATSRIGLEQYF.

Ten or more counts support this clonotype. The chain links TRBV6-6 to TRBJ2-7, with a tentative D call TRBD1 (6 bases). Deletions cut 2 bases from V and 6 bases from J, with 11 bases between. The germline V gene has CDR1 MNHNY and CDR2 SVGAGI (reference sequence). The CDR3 extends over 13 amino acids. Written as DNA, the CDR3 is TGTGCCAGCAGTTACCCAGGGGCCAGCGAGCAGTACTTC. Amino acids: CASSYPGASEQYF.

This clonotype has a count of ten or more. The genes are TRBV7-2 and TRBJ2-2; 8 nucleotides match TRBD1. In germline, CDR1 is SGHTA, CDR2 FQGNSA. The CDR3 is made up of 15 amino acids. V lost 7 bases, J lost 6 bases, and 10 bases stayed unmatched. CDR3 in DNA: TGTGCCAGCAATATAGGCAGGGGGCAGTCCGGGGAGCTGTTTTTT. This sequence encodes CASNIGRGQSGELFF. Full variable domain (outside the CDR3, taken from reference TRBV7-2 and TRBJ2-2): GAGVSQSPSNKVTEKGKDVELRCDPISGHTALYWYRQSLGQGLEFLIYFQGNSAPDKSGLPSDRFSAERTGGSVSTLTIQRTQQEDSAVYLCASNIGRGQSGELFFGEGSRLTVL.

This clonotype was picked up a small number of times. The chain is built from TRBV5-1 and TRBJ2-2; 12 bases match TRBD2. The V segment lost 4 bases and the J segment 5 bases; nucleotides outside the gene matches: 6. CDR1 is SGHRS, CDR2 YFSETQ, per germline. This CDR3 has 16 residues. CDR3 DNA: TGCGCCAGCAGCCGTACTAGCGGGAGGCAGACCGGGGAGCTGTTTTTT. Its protein product is CASSRTSGRQTGELFF.

This clonotype was observed many times. V usage is TRBV6-5 and J usage is TRBJ1-4; D perhaps matches TRBD1 (5 bases). Between the trimmed V and J ends, which lost 5 bases and 8 bases, there was a span of 18 bases. Germline V gene lookup returns CDR1 MNHEY and CDR2 SVGAGI. The CDR3 runs 15 residues. CDR3 in DNA: TGTGCCAGCAGTGGATCCGGCGGGGGTTGGGAAAAACTGTTTTTT. It yields the protein CASSGSGGGWEKLFF.

This clonotype was recorded many times. CDR3 DNA sequence: TGTGCCAGCAGCTCCCAGGGCGGGAGCTACGAGCAGTACTTC. Translated: CASSSQGGSYEQYF. The chain is built from TRBV7-2 and TRBJ2-7; 7 bases agree with TRBD2. The CDR3 covers 14 residues. CDR1 is SGHTA and CDR2 is FQGNSA in the germline V gene. Trimming removed 4 bases from V and 3 bases from J; junction bases left unmatched: 6.

This clonotype was found many times. This chain joins TRBV27 and TRBJ2-3; weak D call: TRBD2 (6 bases). Germline V CDR1 and CDR2: MNHEY, SMNVEV (reference sequence). The CDR3 has 14 residues. Trimming removed 10 bases from V and 2 bases from J, with 16 bases in between. DNA of the CDR3: TGTGCCACATCCCGGGACTGGCTCACAGATACGCAGTATTTT. Protein sequence: CATSRDWLTDTQYF.

This clonotype was counted ten times or more. The chain combines TRBV7-2 with TRBJ2-7; D not resolved. The germline gives CDR1 SGHTA, CDR2 FQGNSA. The CDR3 extends over 13 amino acids. V gave up 3 bases and J gave up 0 bases, with 6 bases separating them. The CDR3 bases are TGTGCCAGCAGCTTGGAGAACTCCTACGAGCAGTACTTC. It is translated as CASSLENSYEQYF.

Ten or more counts support this clonotype. This chain links TRBV12-3 or TRBV12-4 with TRBJ2-1; 9 positions agree with TRBD2. The trim removed 2 bases at V and 6 bases at J, leaving 11 bases unmatched. The CDR3 runs 17 residues. The CDR3: CASSLSGGRAERNEQFF. The CDR3 DNA sequence: TGTGCCAGCAGTTTATCCGGCGGGAGGGCCGAACGCAATGAGCAGTTCTTC.

This clonotype was seen repeatedly, ten times or more. This chain links TRBV29-1 with TRBJ1-2; D unresolved. The V end lost 3 bases, the J end lost 2 bases, and 10 bases lay between the germline ends. The CDR3 is 13 amino acids. Germline values: CDR1 SQVTM, CDR2 ANQGSEA. In DNA form, the CDR3 reads TGCAGCGTTGATCCCGGAATAAACTATGGCTACACCTTC. Translation: CSVDPGINYGYTF.

This clonotype was seen repeatedly, ten times or more. This rearrangement joins TRBV5-1 to TRBJ2-1, with no clear D. CDR3 length equals 11 residues. V lost 0 bases and J lost 9, with 4 bases in between. Germline loops: CDR1 SGHRS, CDR2 YFSETQ. The CDR3 nucleotides are TGCGCCAGCAGCTTGGAGGGTGAGCAGTTCTTC. It encodes CASSLEGEQFF. The whole variable domain, remainder taken from reference TRBV5-1 and TRBJ2-1, is KAGVTQTPRYLIKTRGQQVTLSCSPISGHRSVSWYQQTPGQGLQFLFEYFSETQRNKGNFPGRFSGRQFSNSRSEMNVSTLELGDSALYLCASSLEGEQFFGPGTRLTVL.

This clonotype was recorded many times. The J gene is TRBJ2-7, the V gene TRBV20-1; D not certain. The CDR3 length is 13 residues. Looked up from germline, CDR1 is DFQATT and CDR2 is SNEGSKA (reference sequence). V lost 1 base to trimming and J lost 0 bases, with 7 bases between them. In DNA form, the CDR3 reads TGCAGTGCTAGAGTGGCCTACTCCTACGAGCAGTACTTC. Amino acid sequence: CSARVAYSYEQYF.